The rows below give T cell receptor beta chains drawn from one sample of a study of cytomegalovirus exposure and HLA in healthy donors. Assay: immunoSEQ multiplex PCR; the TCRdb copy retains only in-frame clones and omits some. The table lists 65,000 to 70,000 clones, less than 75% of them singletons. Input material: PBMCs. These receptors were obtained from a woman aged 25 to 39 in good health and CMV-seronegative. Both conserved end residues are part of each CDR3. Fields, in order: V gene, D gene, J gene, clone size, CDR3 DNA, CDR3 protein. A D gene is named only where the DNA matches it firmly. Clone size is shown for a subset of rows, as once, few, many or a class of expanded clone.

TRBV6-5	NA	TRBJ2-3	NA	TGTGCCAGCAGTCCTCAGGGGGGATTCACAGATACGCAGTATTTT	CASSPQGGFTDTQYF
TRBV5-1	NA	TRBJ2-1	NA	TGCGCCAGCAGCTTGGGCAGGAGGAGTTACAATGAGCAGTTCTTC	CASSLGRRSYNEQFF
TRBV6-5	TRBD2	TRBJ2-1	NA	TGTGCCAGCAGTTACACGAGCGGGGGGAGGGACAATGAGCAGTTCTTC	CASSYTSGGRDNEQFF
TRBV10-3	NA	TRBJ1-3	few	TGTGCCATCAGGGCGGACAGCTCTGGAAACACCATATATTTT	CAIRADSSGNTIYF
TRBV30	NA	TRBJ1-6	NA	TGTGCCTGGAGCCGACAGGTCGTGGATAATTCACCCCTCCACTTT	CAWSRQVVDNSPLHF
TRBV4-1	NA	TRBJ1-2	NA	TGCGCCAGCAGCCAAGACCGGGGGGACTATGGCTACACCTTC	CASSQDRGDYGYTF
TRBV27	TRBD2	TRBJ2-3	few	TGTGCCAGCAGTTCCCGTTACGGGGGGGGCGCAGATACGCAGTATTTT	CASSSRYGGGADTQYF
TRBV6-5	TRBD1	TRBJ1-1	few	TGTGCCAGCAGTTACCACCGATCAGGGGGGAGCACTGAAGCTTTCTTT	CASSYHRSGGSTEAFF
TRBV6-6	NA	TRBJ1-2	NA	TGTGCCAGCAGAGTGGACAGTGGGTTTGTCTATGGCTACACCTTC	CASRVDSGFVYGYTF
TRBV10-1	TRBD2	TRBJ2-5	NA	TGCGCCAGCTATCGTGGACTAGCGGGGAATTCTCAAGAGACCCAGTACTTC	CASYRGLAGNSQETQYF
TRBV7-9	NA	TRBJ2-7	few	TGTGCCAGCAGCTTAGCGCTAATTGGCCAGGGCAGTGCCTACGAGCAGTACTTC	CASSLALIGQGSAYEQYF
TRBV5-1	NA	TRBJ2-7	NA	TGCGCCAGCAGCTTGCTTTCCAGCTCCTACGAGCAGTACTTC	CASSLLSSSYEQYF
TRBV4-2	NA	TRBJ1-1	NA	TGTGCCAGCAGCCAAACGACAGGGAACACTGAAGCTTTCTTT	CASSQTTGNTEAFF
TRBV4-1	NA	TRBJ1-4	NA	TGCGCCAGCAGTTCAGGGCCGGCTAATGAAAAACTGTTTTTT	CASSSGPANEKLFF
TRBV9	NA	TRBJ2-7	few	TGTGCCAGCAGCGTGGGGGCCGCGGGCTACGAGCAGTACTTC	CASSVGAAGYEQYF
TRBV7-3	NA	TRBJ2-3	NA	TGTGCCAGCAGCTTAACAGTAGCGGAAAGCACAGATACGCAGTATTTT	CASSLTVAESTDTQYF
TRBV5-4	NA	TRBJ1-6	once	TGTGCCAGCAATTTTGGGGGGTATAATTCACCCCTCCACTTT	CASNFGGYNSPLHF
TRBV29-1	TRBD1	TRBJ1-4	few	TGCAGCACCCGGGACAGGGGGCTGTATGAAAAACTGTTTTTT	CSTRDRGLYEKLFF
TRBV2	TRBD1	TRBJ2-1	NA	TGTGCCAGCAGTCCATTTGGACAGGGGCGGAATGAGCAGTTCTTC	CASSPFGQGRNEQFF
TRBV21-1	NA	TRBJ2-5	once	TGTGCCAGCAGCCCTAAGGAGGAGACCCAGTACTTC	CASSPKEETQYF
TRBV19	TRBD1	TRBJ2-1	NA	TGTGCCTCGGGACAGGGTAACAATGAGCAGTTCTTC	CASGQGNNEQFF
TRBV2	TRBD1	TRBJ1-5	NA	TGTGCCAGCAGTGTAGGGGGCCTTCGCAATCAGCCCCAGCATTTT	CASSVGGLRNQPQHF
TRBV6-6	NA	TRBJ1-2	NA	TGTGCCAGCAGGCGACGGGGGGAGGAGGGCTACACCTTC	CASRRRGEEGYTF
TRBV7-9	NA	TRBJ2-3	few	TGTGCCAGCAGCTTTTCTAGTGGCGGGGGCCCCCCAGATACGCAGTATTTT	CASSFSSGGGPPDTQYF
TRBV6-4	NA	TRBJ1-1	few	TGTGCCAGCAGAAACGGTGAAGCTTTCTTT	CASRNGEAFF
TRBV29-1	NA	TRBJ2-1	NA	TGCAGCGTTCAAAAAAGGACAGCCGAGCAGTTCTTC	CSVQKRTAEQFF
TRBV5-1	TRBD1	TRBJ2-1	NA	TGCGCCAGTAACCGGGACAGGACCACCAATGAGCAGTTCTTC	CASNRDRTTNEQFF